This section outlines one T cell receptor (beta chain) sequence together with its context. Indicated time point: baseline, week 1 (first vaccination visit). Treatment given: pre-vaccination baseline after standard-of-care therapy. The CDR3 extends over 14 amino acids. Per germline, CDR1 SEHNR and CDR2 FQNEAQ (reference sequence). V lost 3 bases and J 4 bases, leaving 11 bases between the germline ends. The data were obtained in a study of a mutant IDH1 vaccine in newly diagnosed glioma. Data came from immunoSEQ multiplex PCR; TCRdb stores just in-frame clones and leaves some out. The sample yields 23,000 or so clones, just over 90% seen once.

The clonotype comes from a man aged 30-40 years with glioma. The specimen was PBMCs, collected from a glioma patient treated with radiotherapy, temozolomide or both. V is TRBV7-9 and J is TRBJ2-3, with D perhaps matching TRBD2 (6 bases). CDR3 residues: CASSLGLAADTQYF. The DNA of the CDR3 is TGTGCCAGCAGCTTGGGACTTGCGGCAGATACGCAGTATTTT.